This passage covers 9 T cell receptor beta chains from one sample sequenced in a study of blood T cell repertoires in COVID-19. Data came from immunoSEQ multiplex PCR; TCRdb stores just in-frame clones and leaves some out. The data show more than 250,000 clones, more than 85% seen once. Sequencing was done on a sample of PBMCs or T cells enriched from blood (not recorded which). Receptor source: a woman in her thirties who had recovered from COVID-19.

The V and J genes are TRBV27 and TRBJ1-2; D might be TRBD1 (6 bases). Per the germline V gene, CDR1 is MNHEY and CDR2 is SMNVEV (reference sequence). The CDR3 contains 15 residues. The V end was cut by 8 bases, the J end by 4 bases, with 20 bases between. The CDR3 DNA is TGTGCCAGCGGGGCCCCCTCACAGGGAAGCTATGGCTACACCTTC. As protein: CASGAPSQGSYGYTF.

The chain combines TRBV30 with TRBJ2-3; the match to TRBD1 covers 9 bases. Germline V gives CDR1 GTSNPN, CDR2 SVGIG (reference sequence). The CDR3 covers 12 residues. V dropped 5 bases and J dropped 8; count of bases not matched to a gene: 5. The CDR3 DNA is TGTGCCTGGGGGGACAGGGCTGGTACGCAGTATTTT. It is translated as CAWGDRAGTQYF.

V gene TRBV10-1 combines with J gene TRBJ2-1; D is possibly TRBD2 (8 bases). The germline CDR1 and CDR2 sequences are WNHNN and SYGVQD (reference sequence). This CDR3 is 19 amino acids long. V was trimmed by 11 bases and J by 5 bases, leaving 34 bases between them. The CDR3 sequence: CARPTRGASGPRGHNEQFF. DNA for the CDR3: TGCGCCCGCCCCACGCGGGGGGCTAGCGGCCCTAGGGGGCACAATGAGCAGTTCTTC.

The CDR3 coding sequence is TGTGCCAGCAGCTTCCAGGGAGGGGCTAATGAAAAACTGTTTTTT. Its translation: CASSFQGGANEKLFF. The chain carries TRBV7-2 and TRBJ1-4, with D possibly being TRBD1 (5 bases). CDR3 length equals 15 residues. The germline V gene has CDR1 SGHTA and CDR2 FQGNSA. The ends were cut back, 3 bases at V and 3 bases at J, with 11 bases in the middle.

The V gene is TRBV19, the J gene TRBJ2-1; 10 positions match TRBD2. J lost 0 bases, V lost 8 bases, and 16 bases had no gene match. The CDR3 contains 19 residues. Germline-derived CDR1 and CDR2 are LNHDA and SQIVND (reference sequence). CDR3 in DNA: TGTGCCAGTTCCCACCCCCCAAGACTAGCGGGTAACTCCTACAATGAGCAGTTCTTC. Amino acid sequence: CASSHPPRLAGNSYNEQFF.

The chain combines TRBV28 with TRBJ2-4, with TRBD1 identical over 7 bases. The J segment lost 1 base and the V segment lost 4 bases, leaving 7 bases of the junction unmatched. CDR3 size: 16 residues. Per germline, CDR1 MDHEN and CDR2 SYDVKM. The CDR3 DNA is TGTGCCAGCAGTTATTACAGGGGTGAGGCCAAAAACATTCAGTACTTC. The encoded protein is CASSYYRGEAKNIQYF.

The CDR3: CASSVRGQRGDEQYF. The CDR3 region has the DNA TGTGCCAGCAGTGTACGGGGACAGAGGGGGGACGAGCAGTACTTC. The rearrangement joins TRBV7-2 to TRBJ2-7; D perhaps matches TRBD1 (7 bases). With 6 bases removed from V and 5 bases from J, the gap between germline ends came to 20 bases. Germline-derived CDR1 and CDR2 are SGHTA and FQGNSA. This CDR3 is 15 amino acids long.

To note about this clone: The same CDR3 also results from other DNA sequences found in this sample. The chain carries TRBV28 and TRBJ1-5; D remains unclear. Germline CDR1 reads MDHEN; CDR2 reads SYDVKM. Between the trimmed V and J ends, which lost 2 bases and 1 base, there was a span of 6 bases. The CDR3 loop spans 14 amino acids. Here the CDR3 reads CASSLTGSNQPQHF. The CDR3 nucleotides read TGTGCCAGCAGTTTAACCGGGAGCAATCAGCCCCAGCATTTT.

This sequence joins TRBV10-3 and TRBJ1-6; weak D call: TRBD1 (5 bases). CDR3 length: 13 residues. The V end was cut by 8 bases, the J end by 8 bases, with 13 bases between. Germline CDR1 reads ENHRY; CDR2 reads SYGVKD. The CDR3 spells CAIRGTSDSPLHF. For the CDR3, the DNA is TGTGCCATCCGCGGGACTTCGGATTCACCCCTCCACTTT.